A single sample gave rise to the 23 T cell receptor beta chains below, sequenced in a study of cytomegalovirus exposure and HLA in healthy donors (TCRdb year 2017). The method behind the library was the immunoSEQ multiplex PCR assay. For the multiplex PCR, a mixture combining 60 forward primers for TCR Vbeta segments and 13 reverse primers for TCR Jbeta segments was used. TCRdb holds this immuneACCESS table with in-frame rearrangements only. Some clones are missing; in checked studies, unresolved V genes explain under half, and the rest has no known cause. The sample's own table lists 150,000 to 200,000 clones. The top ten clonotypes cover about 0.79% of the sample. Sequencing was performed on PBMCs. The receptors derive from a woman aged 18-29 years in good health and CMV-seropositive.

The chain uses TRBV6-5 and TRBJ2-1; the match to TRBD1 covers 7 bases. CDR3 length equals 14 residues. Germline V gene sequence: CDR1 MNHEY, CDR2 SVGAGI. V shed 2 bases, J shed 5 bases, and the junction held 3 bases outside the gene matches. CDR3 protein: CASSYDRANNEQFF. CDR3 sequence (DNA): TGTGCCAGCAGTTACGACAGGGCCAACAATGAGCAGTTCTTC.

This rearrangement joins TRBV11-2 to TRBJ1-4, with TRBD1 as a possible D gene (5 bases). Germline V CDR1 and CDR2: SGHAT, FQNNGV. The V end lost 0 bases, the J end lost 3 bases, and 5 bases lay between the germline ends. The CDR3 is made up of 14 amino acids. The CDR3 coding sequence is TGTGCCAGCAGCTTAGAGACAGCTAATGAAAAACTGTTTTTT. Translated: CASSLETANEKLFF.

The chain employs TRBV7-9 and TRBJ2-7, with TRBD1 identical over 9 bases. The CDR3 sequence is 14 residues long. Trimming cost V 0 bases and J 6 bases; bases outside gene matches: 3. The V gene's germline CDR1 is SEHNR and CDR2 FQNEAQ (reference sequence). CDR3 nucleotides: TGTGCCAGCAGCTTAGCGGGACAGGGAGGCGAGCAGTACTTC. This translates into CASSLAGQGGEQYF.

The chain has TRBV28 and TRBJ2-5; TRBD1 aligns across 9 bases. The CDR3 length is 14 residues. The trim removed 8 bases at V and 3 bases at J, leaving 7 bases unmatched. Germline CDR1 is MDHEN and CDR2 is SYDVKM. The CDR3 DNA follows: TGTGCCAGCCAGAACAGGGGGCTGAAAGAGACCCAGTACTTC. Amino acid sequence: CASQNRGLKETQYF.

The CDR3 DNA reads TGTGCCAGCAGCCCTCGAAGCGGGGGCGGACAAGAGACCCAGTACTTC. Translated: CASSPRSGGGQETQYF. The chain joins TRBV7-2 to TRBJ2-5; 8 positions match TRBD2. Germline V gives CDR1 SGHTA, CDR2 FQGNSA. The CDR3 runs to 16 residues. The V segment lost 5 bases and the J segment 2 bases; nucleotides outside the gene matches: 10.

This chain uses TRBV11-1 with TRBJ2-5; 10 positions agree with TRBD2. The CDR3 contains 17 residues. Trimming at V came to 1 base and at J to 5 bases, leaving 10 bases not matched to a gene. Germline V gene lookup returns CDR1 SGHAT and CDR2 FQDESV (reference sequence). CDR3: CASSLGSTSGSRETQYF. The DNA of the CDR3 is TGTGCCAGCAGCTTAGGGTCGACTAGCGGGTCCCGGGAGACCCAGTACTTC.

The rearrangement links TRBV2 to TRBJ2-1, with 10 bases lining up with TRBD2. The junction had 20 bases not matched to a gene; V was cut back by 7 bases and J by 5 bases. The germline gives CDR1 SNHLY, CDR2 FYNNEI. The CDR3 has 19 amino acids. CDR3 protein: CASIGRLAGDRPSDNEQFF. In DNA, the CDR3 is TGTGCCAGCATCGGTCGCCTAGCGGGGGACCGACCTTCGGACAATGAGCAGTTCTTC.

CDR3 loop: CASSERMGEVPYEQYF. The CDR3 DNA reads as TGCGCCAGCAGTGAGCGGATGGGGGAGGTCCCCTACGAGCAGTACTTC. V and J are TRBV10-1 and TRBJ2-7, with TRBD2 as a possible D gene (6 bases). From germline, CDR1 is WNHNN and CDR2 SYGVQD (reference sequence). This CDR3 spans 16 amino acids. V lost 2 bases and J lost 2, with 16 bases in between.

The gene calls are TRBV13 and TRBJ2-5; 10 bases align to TRBD2. With 1 base clipped from V and 7 bases from J, the junction kept 9 bases outside the gene matches. Germline V CDR1 and CDR2: PRHDT, FYEKMQ (reference sequence). This CDR3 has 16 residues. As DNA, the CDR3 is TGTGCCAGCAGCTTAGCGGCTAGCGGGGGTCTGGGGACCCAGTACTTC. Amino acid sequence: CASSLAASGGLGTQYF. Looking up the rest from reference TRBV13 and TRBJ2-5 gives the full variable domain: AAGVIQSPRHLIKEKRETATLKCYPIPRHDTVYWYQQGPGQDPQFLISFYEKMQSDKGSIPDRFSAQQFSDYHSELNMSSLELGDSALYFCASSLAASGGLGTQYFGPGTRLLVL.

As DNA, the CDR3 is TGTGCCAGCAGCTTGCGCAGGGGGCCCGGGGAGCTGTTTTTT. Translated: CASSLRRGPGELFF. The gene calls are TRBV5-4 and TRBJ2-2, with 8 bases identical to TRBD1. Losses at the gene ends were 1 base for V and 6 bases for J; bases not matched to a gene: 2. This CDR3 comprises 14 residues. Germline V gene lookup returns CDR1 SGHNT and CDR2 YYREEE (reference sequence). The full variable domain, with the rest looked up from reference TRBV5-4 and TRBJ2-2, is ETGVTQSPTHLIKTRGQQVTLRCSSQSGHNTVSWYQQALGQGPQFIFQYYREEENGRGNFPPRFSGLQFPNYSSELNVNALELDDSALYLCASSLRRGPGELFFGEGSRLTVL.

This chain joins TRBV2 and TRBJ1-5, with 11 bases lining up with TRBD1. Germline loops: CDR1 SNHLY, CDR2 FYNNEI. The length of the CDR3 is 15 residues. The J segment lost 7 bases and the V segment lost 6 bases, leaving 8 bases of the junction unmatched. CDR3 sequence reads: CASSRRTGGGQPQHF. CDR3 sequence (DNA): TGTGCCAGCAGCCGGAGGACAGGGGGCGGACAGCCCCAGCATTTT.

The J gene is TRBJ2-1, the V gene TRBV19; the match to TRBD2 covers 10 bases. Trimming cost V 11 bases and J 4 bases; bases outside gene matches: 11. Germline V lookup: CDR1 LNHDA, CDR2 SQIVND (reference sequence). This CDR3 is built from 15 residues. CDR3 residues: CASRGASGGYNEQFF. CDR3 DNA: TGTGCCTCCAGGGGGGCTAGCGGGGGTTACAATGAGCAGTTCTTC.

The rearrangement uses TRBV11-3 and TRBJ1-1, with D perhaps TRBD1 (6 bases). The CDR3 has 17 residues. Trimming cost V 0 bases and J 4 bases, with 18 bases left between them. Germline loops: CDR1 SGHNT, CDR2 YENEEA. The CDR3 bases are TGTGCCAGCAGCTTAGAGGACCCAGGGGTCGTAGGCACTGAAGCTTTCTTT. Its translation is CASSLEDPGVVGTEAFF.

The CDR3 DNA follows: TGTGCCAGTCGCCTGGCTTCGGGAGGCGACTATGGCTACACCTTC. It translates to CASRLASGGDYGYTF. V usage is TRBV19 and J usage is TRBJ1-2, with D unresolved. This CDR3 contains 15 residues. V shed 8 bases and J shed 3 bases, with 19 bases lying between them. From germline, CDR1 is LNHDA and CDR2 SQIVND (reference sequence).

The rearrangement uses TRBV15 and TRBJ2-1; 11 bases are shared with TRBD2. Germline-derived CDR1 and CDR2 are LNHNV and YYDKDF (reference sequence). CDR3 length: 16 residues. Losses at the gene ends were 2 bases for V and 7 bases for J; bases not matched to a gene: 7. The CDR3 DNA reads TGTGCCACCAGCAGACTACTAGCGGGAGTTGTAAATGAGCAGTTCTTC. Translating gives CATSRLLAGVVNEQFF.

This chain connects TRBV9 to TRBJ2-2; 12 positions agree with TRBD2. Germline trimming cut 5 bases from V and 7 bases from J; bases unmatched to any gene: 12. The germline gives CDR1 SGDLS, CDR2 YYNGEE. The length of the CDR3 is 17 residues. In nucleotides, the CDR3 is TGTGCCAGCAGTCCAAGAAGGGCTAGCGGGAGGGTCGGGGAGCTGTTTTTT. It translates to CASSPRRASGRVGELFF.

The chain links TRBV19 to TRBJ2-7, with 7 bases fitting TRBD2. CDR1 and CDR2 (germline): LNHDA, SQIVND (reference sequence). This CDR3 spans 15 amino acids. The ends lost 3 bases at V and 1 base at J; junction bases unmatched: 6. Here the CDR3 DNA reads TGTGCCAGTAGTATCTCCGGGGGGAAGTCCTACGAGCAGTACTTC. This sequence encodes CASSISGGKSYEQYF. Using reference TRBV19 and TRBJ2-7 for the parts outside the CDR3, the full variable domain is DGGITQSPKYLFRKEGQNVTLSCEQNLNHDAMYWYRQDPGQGLRLIYYSQIVNDFQKGDIAEGYSVSREKKESFPLTVTSAQKNPTAFYLCASSISGGKSYEQYFGPGTRLTVT.

The chain carries TRBV4-3 and TRBJ1-6; TRBD1 aligns across 7 bases. Per the germline V gene, CDR1 is LGHNA and CDR2 is YSLEER. Losses at the gene ends were 0 bases for V and 7 bases for J; bases not matched to a gene: 12. CDR3 length: 18 residues. CDR3 sequence (DNA): TGCGCCAGCAGCCAAGAAGTCCCCCGGACAGGAGGGAATTCACCCCTCCACTTT. Residues: CASSQEVPRTGGNSPLHF.

V gene TRBV30 combines with J gene TRBJ1-2; 11 bases align to TRBD1. Per germline, CDR1 GTSNPN and CDR2 SVGIG (reference sequence). This CDR3 has 15 amino acids. With V trimmed by 0 bases and J by 2 bases, 2 bases remained unmatched. As DNA, the CDR3 is TGTGCCTGGAGTGTGGGACAGGGGGGGAACTATGGCTACACCTTC. Residues: CAWSVGQGGNYGYTF.

The chain couples TRBV19 to TRBJ2-5; 14 positions match TRBD2. V lost 5 bases, J lost 4 bases, and 3 bases stayed unmatched. This CDR3 region has 15 residues. The germline V gene has CDR1 LNHDA and CDR2 SQIVND (reference sequence). The CDR3 here is CASSGGLAGAETQYF. The CDR3 coding sequence is TGTGCCAGTAGTGGGGGACTAGCGGGAGCAGAGACCCAGTACTTC.

The chain employs TRBV19 and TRBJ1-2, with D possibly matching TRBD1 (5 bases). The CDR3 runs to 14 residues. CDR1 LNHDA and CDR2 SQIVND come from the germline V gene (reference sequence). V dropped 1 base and J dropped 4 bases, with 10 bases sitting between them. CDR3: CASSIGEGPYGYTF. CDR3 nucleotides: TGTGCCAGTAGTATAGGGGAGGGGCCCTATGGCTACACCTTC. Full variable domain (remainder filled in from reference TRBV19 and TRBJ1-2): DGGITQSPKYLFRKEGQNVTLSCEQNLNHDAMYWYRQDPGQGLRLIYYSQIVNDFQKGDIAEGYSVSREKKESFPLTVTSAQKNPTAFYLCASSIGEGPYGYTFGSGTRLTVV.

The V gene is TRBV9, the J gene TRBJ1-3, with D unclear. This CDR3 spans 17 amino acids. Germline V gene sequence: CDR1 SGDLS, CDR2 YYNGEE. Trimming took off 0 bases at V and 1 base at J, with 14 bases between the two ends. The CDR3 loop reads CASSVDLAELSGNTIYF. The CDR3 DNA reads as TGTGCCAGCAGCGTAGATCTGGCAGAACTATCTGGAAACACCATATATTTT. The variable domain in full, with the rest retrieved from reference TRBV9 and TRBJ1-3, is DSGVTQTPKHLITATGQRVTLRCSPRSGDLSVYWYQQSLDQGLQFLIQYYNGEERAKGNILERFSAQQFPDLHSELNLSSLELGDSALYFCASSVDLAELSGNTIYFGEGSWLTVV.

This chain uses TRBV19 with TRBJ1-1; 8 bases are a match to TRBD1. Germline loops: CDR1 LNHDA, CDR2 SQIVND (reference sequence). V was clipped by 7 bases and J by 4 bases; unmatched bases: 11. The CDR3 is made up of 15 amino acids. In DNA form, the CDR3 reads TGTGCCAGTACGAGTCAGGGGGCGTTGAGCACTGAAGCTTTCTTT. This encodes CASTSQGALSTEAFF.